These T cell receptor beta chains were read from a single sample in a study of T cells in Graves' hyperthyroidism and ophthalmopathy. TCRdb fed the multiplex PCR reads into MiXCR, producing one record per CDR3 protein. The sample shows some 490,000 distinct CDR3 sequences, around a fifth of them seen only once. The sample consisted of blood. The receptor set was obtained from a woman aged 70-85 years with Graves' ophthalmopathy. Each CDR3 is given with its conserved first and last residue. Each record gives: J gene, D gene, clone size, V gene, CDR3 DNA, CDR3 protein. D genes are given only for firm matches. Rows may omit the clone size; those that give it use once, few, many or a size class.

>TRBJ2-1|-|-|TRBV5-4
TGTGCCAGCAGCGCACAGGGTGTCCACAATGAGCAGTTCTTC
CASSAQGVHNEQFF
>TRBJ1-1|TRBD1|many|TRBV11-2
TGTGCCAGCACCACCGGGACAGAAATTTTCAACACTGAAGCTTTCTTT
CASTTGTEIFNTEAFF
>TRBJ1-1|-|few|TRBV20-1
TGCAGTGCTAGACCTTGGGGGGGGAACACTGAAGCTTTCTTT
CSARPWGGNTEAFF
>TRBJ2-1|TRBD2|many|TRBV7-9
TGTGCCAGCAGCTTAGATGGGGGGGCCTACAATGAGCAGTTCTTC
CASSLDGGAYNEQFF
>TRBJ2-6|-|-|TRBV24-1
TGTGCCACCAGTGATAACCGGGACATCCAAGGGTACTCTGGGGCCAACGTCCTGACTTTC
CATSDNRDIQGYSGANVLTF
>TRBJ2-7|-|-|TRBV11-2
TGTGCCAGCAGCTTAGGTTCCGGGAAGGGCTACGAGCAGTACTTC
CASSLGSGKGYEQYF
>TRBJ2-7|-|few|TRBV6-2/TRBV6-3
TGTGCCAGCAGTTCCACCCTCAGGGGCGAGCAGTACTTC
CASSSTLRGEQYF
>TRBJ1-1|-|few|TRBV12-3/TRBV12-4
TGTGCCAGCAGTGTCAGCCCCAGATATGTCGCTGAAGCTTTCTTT
CASSVSPRYVAEAFF
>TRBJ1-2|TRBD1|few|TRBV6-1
TGTGCCAGCACTCGCACAGCGGGGACAGGGGGATTAGCTAACTATGGCTACACCTTC
CASTRTAGTGGLANYGYTF
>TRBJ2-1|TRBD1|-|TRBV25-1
TGTGCCAGCAGTCCGTGCCTGACAGGGTGCAATGAGCAGTTCTTC
CASSPCLTGCNEQFF
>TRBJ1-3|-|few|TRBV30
TGTGCCTGGAGTAAGGACTACTCTGGAAACACCATATATTTT
CAWSKDYSGNTIYF
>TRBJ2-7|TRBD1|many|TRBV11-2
TGTGCCAGCAGCTTGACAGGGGGCCTAGCGTGGTCCTACGAGCAGTACTTC
CASSLTGGLAWSYEQYF
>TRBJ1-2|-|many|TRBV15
TGTGCCACCAGCATGTCGGGCGCCCCGGGGGCGAGGAACTATGGCTACACCTTC
CATSMSGAPGARNYGYTF
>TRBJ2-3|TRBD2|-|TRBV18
TGTGCCAGCTCGGCCGGGGGGGCACACGGCACAGATACGCAGTATTTT
CASSAGGAHGTDTQYF
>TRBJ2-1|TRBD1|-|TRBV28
TGTGCCAGCAGTTCCATGGGGACAGGGGGCCGGGAGCAGTTCTTC
CASSSMGTGGREQFF
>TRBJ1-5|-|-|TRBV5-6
TGTGCCAGCAGCTTTGGAGGGTATCAGCCCCAGCATTTT
CASSFGGYQPQHF
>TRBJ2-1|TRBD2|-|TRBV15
TGTGCCACCAGCAGAGCGAGCGGGAGGGCCTACAATGAGCAGTTCTTC
CATSRASGRAYNEQFF
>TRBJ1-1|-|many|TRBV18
TGTGCCAGCTCACCACCCCATAATATAGCTTTCTTT
CASSPPHNIAFF
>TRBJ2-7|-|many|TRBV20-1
TGCAGTGCTAGAAGGGACAAGCAGTACTTC
CSARRDKQYF
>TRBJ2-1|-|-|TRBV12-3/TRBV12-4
TGTGCCAGCAGTTCACGTCCCTACAATGAGCAGTTCTTC
CASSSRPYNEQFF
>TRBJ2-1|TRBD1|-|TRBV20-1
TGCAGTGCTAGAGATCAGGGGACAGAGCGCTACAATGAGCAGTTCTTC
CSARDQGTERYNEQFF
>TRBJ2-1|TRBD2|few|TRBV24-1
TGTGCCACCAGTGAAACCGGGACTAGCGGTTACAATGAGCAGTTCTTC
CATSETGTSGYNEQFF
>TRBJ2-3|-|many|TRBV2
TGTGCCAGCACCGAGGGGCTCGGGTTGGGCACAAGAGCTACGCAGTATTTT
CASTEGLGLGTRATQYF
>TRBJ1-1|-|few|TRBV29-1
TGCAGCGGGAGGTTTGCTGGGAACACTGAAGCTTTCTTT
CSGRFAGNTEAFF
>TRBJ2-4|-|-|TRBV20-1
TGCAGTGCTAGAAGAAACAGGGTAGCGAAAAACATTCAGTACTTC
CSARRNRVAKNIQYF
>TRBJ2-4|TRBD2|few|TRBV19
TGTGCCAGTAGTCCGGGACTAGGAGTCAAAAACATTCAGTACTTC
CASSPGLGVKNIQYF
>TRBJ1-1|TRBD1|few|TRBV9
TGTGCCAGCAGCGTAGCTACAGGACAGGGCGGTGAAGCTTTCTTT
CASSVATGQGGEAFF
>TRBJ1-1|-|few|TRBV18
TGTGCCAGCTCACTCTCGAGGGAGGAAGCTTTCTTT
CASSLSREEAFF
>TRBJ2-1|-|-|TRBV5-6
TGTGCCAGCAAAGCAGCGGGTACCTCCTACAATGAGCAGTTCTTC
CASKAAGTSYNEQFF
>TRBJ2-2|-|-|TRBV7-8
TGTGCCAGCAGCTTTAGCGCTAGCGTGACCGCCGGGGAGCTGTTTTTT
CASSFSASVTAGELFF
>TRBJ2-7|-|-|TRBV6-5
TGTGCCAGCAGTTACGCGCAAGCCTACGAGCAGTACTTC
CASSYAQAYEQYF
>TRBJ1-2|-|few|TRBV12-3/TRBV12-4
TGTGCCAGCAGTTTAACGGGGGGAATAGATGGCTACACCTTC
CASSLTGGIDGYTF
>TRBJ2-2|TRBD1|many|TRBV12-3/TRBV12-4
TGTGCCAGCAGCCGAGATGGGACAGTAGGCGGGGAGCTGTTTTTT
CASSRDGTVGGELFF
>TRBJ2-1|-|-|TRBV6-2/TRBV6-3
TGTGCCAGCAGTCGCACCCATGAGCAGTTCTTC
CASSRTHEQFF
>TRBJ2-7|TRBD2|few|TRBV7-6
TGTGCCAGCAGCTCCCGAGTGCGCGGGGGGAACCCCTACGAGCAGTACTTC
CASSSRVRGGNPYEQYF
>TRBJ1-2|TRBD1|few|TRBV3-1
TGTGCCAGCAGCCAAGGTCACAGGGGGGGAGGCTACACCTTC
CASSQGHRGGGYTF
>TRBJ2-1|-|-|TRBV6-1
TGTGCCAGCAGTGAGATGGGGCCCTTCTTC
CASSEMGPFF
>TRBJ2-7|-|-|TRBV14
TGTGCCAGCAGCCAAACACAAGGAAACGAGCAGTACTTC
CASSQTQGNEQYF
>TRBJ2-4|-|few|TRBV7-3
TGTGCCAGCAGCTTGGACGGTAGCGCGAGAAAAAACATTCAGTACTTC
CASSLDGSARKNIQYF
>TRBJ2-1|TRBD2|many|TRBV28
TGTGCCAGCAGTTTAATACTAGCGGGAGGGAATGAGCAGTTCTTC
CASSLILAGGNEQFF
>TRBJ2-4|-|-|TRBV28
TGTGCCAGCAGTCTAGGGCTGAAAAACATTCAGTACTTC
CASSLGLKNIQYF
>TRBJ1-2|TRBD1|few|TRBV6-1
TGTGCCAGCAGTGATGCAGGGGGACAGGACTATGGCTACACCTTC
CASSDAGGQDYGYTF